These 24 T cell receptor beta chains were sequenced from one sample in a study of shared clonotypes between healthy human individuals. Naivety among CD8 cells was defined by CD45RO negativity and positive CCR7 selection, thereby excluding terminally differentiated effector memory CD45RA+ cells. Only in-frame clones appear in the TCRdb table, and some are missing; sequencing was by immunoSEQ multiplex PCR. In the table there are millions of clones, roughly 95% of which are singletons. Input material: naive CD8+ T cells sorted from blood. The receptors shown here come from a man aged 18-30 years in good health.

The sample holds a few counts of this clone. The CDR3 bases are TGTGCCAGCAGTCCCATTGCTAGAGGGGGGATTGATGAGCAGTTCTTC. The encoded protein is CASSPIARGGIDEQFF. V usage is TRBV27 and J usage is TRBJ2-1, with D perhaps assigned TRBD1 or TRBD2 (6 bases each). Germline V gene lookup returns CDR1 MNHEY and CDR2 SMNVEV (reference sequence). Trimming shortened V by 5 bases and J by 8 bases, and 22 bases separated the two germline ends. This CDR3 is 16 amino acids long.

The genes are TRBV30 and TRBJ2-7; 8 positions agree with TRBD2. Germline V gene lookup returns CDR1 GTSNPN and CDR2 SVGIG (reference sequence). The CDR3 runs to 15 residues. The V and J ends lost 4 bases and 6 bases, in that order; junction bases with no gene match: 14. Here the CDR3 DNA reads TGTGCCTGGACGTGGCCGGCTAGCGGGTCGGTCGAGCAGTACTTC. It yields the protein CAWTWPASGSVEQYF.

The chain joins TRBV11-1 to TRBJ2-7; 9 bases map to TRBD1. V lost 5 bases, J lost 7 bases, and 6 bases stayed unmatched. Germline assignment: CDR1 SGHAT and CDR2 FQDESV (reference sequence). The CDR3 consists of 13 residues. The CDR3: CASSPDRGTEQYF. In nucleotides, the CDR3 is TGTGCCAGCAGCCCGGACAGGGGTACGGAGCAGTACTTC.

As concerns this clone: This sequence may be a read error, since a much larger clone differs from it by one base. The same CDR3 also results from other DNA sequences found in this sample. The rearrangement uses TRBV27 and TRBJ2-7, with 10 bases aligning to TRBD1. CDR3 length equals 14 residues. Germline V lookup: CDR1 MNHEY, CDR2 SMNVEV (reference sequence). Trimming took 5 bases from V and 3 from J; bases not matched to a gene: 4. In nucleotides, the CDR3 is TGTGCCAGCAGTCCCCGGACAGGGGGCTACGAGCAGTACTTC. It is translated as CASSPRTGGYEQYF.

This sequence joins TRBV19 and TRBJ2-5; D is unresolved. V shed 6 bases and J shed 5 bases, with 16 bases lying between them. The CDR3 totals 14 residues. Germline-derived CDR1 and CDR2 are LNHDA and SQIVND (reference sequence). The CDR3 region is CASSDPSRSETQYF. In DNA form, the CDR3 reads TGTGCCAGTAGCGACCCTTCCCGATCGGAGACCCAGTACTTC.

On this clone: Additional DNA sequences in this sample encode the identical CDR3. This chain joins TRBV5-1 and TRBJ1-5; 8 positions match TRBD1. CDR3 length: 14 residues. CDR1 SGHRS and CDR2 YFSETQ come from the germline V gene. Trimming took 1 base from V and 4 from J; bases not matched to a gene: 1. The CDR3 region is CASSLTGGNQPQHF. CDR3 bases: TGCGCCAGCAGCTTGACAGGGGGAAATCAGCCCCAGCATTTT.

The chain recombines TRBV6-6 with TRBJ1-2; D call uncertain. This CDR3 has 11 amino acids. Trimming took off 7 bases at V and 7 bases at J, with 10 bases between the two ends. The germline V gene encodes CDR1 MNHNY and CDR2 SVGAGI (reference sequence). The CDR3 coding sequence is TGTGCCAGCACCCTCCCTGGTGGCTACACCTTC. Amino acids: CASTLPGGYTF.

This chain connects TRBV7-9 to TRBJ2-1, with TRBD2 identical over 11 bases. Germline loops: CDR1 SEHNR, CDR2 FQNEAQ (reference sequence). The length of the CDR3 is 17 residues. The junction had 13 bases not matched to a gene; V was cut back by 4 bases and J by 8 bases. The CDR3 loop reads CASSSRIAGGPTDEQFF. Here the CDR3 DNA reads TGTGCCAGCAGCTCAAGAATAGCGGGAGGGCCGACTGATGAGCAGTTCTTC. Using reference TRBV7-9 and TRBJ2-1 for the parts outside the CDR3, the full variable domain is DTGVSQNPRHKITKRGQNVTFRCDPISEHNRLYWYRQTLGQGPEFLTYFQNEAQLEKSRLLSDRFSAERPKGSFSTLEIQRTEQGDSAMYLCASSSRIAGGPTDEQFFGPGTRLTVL.

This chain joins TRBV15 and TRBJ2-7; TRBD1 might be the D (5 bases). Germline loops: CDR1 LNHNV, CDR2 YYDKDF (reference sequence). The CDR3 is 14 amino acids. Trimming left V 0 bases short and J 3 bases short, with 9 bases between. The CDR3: CATSRDRQNYEQYF. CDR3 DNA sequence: TGTGCCACCAGCAGAGATCGACAGAACTACGAGCAGTACTTC. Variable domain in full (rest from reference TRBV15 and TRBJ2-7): DAMVIQNPRYQVTQFGKPVTLSCSQTLNHNVMYWYQQKSSQAPKLLFHYYDKDFNNEADTPDNFQSRRPNTSFCFLDIRSPGLGDTAMYLCATSRDRQNYEQYFGPGTRLTVT.

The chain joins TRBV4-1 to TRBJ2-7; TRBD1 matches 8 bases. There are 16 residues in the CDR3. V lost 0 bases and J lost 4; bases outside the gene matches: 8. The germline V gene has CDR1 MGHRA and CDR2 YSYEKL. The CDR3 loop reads CASSQDRGQAQYEQYF. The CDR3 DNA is TGCGCCAGCAGCCAAGATAGGGGACAGGCACAATACGAGCAGTACTTC.

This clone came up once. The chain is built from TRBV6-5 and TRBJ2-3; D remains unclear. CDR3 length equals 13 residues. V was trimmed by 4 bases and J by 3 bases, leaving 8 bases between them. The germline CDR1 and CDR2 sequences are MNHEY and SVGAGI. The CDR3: CASSLTSTDTQYF. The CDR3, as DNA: TGTGCCAGCAGTTTGACTTCGACAGATACGCAGTATTTT.

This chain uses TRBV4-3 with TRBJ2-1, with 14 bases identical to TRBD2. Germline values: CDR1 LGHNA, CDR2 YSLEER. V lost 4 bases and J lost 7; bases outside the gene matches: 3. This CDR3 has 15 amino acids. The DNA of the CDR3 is TGCGCCAGCAGCCTGGGACTAGCGGGAGTTAATGAGCAGTTCTTC. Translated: CASSLGLAGVNEQFF.

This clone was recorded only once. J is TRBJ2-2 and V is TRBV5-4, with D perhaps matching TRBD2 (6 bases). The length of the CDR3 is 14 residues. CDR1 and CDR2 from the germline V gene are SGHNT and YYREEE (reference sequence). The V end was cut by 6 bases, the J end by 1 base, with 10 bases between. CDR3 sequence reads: CASTGGVNTGELFF. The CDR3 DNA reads TGTGCCAGCACCGGAGGGGTGAACACCGGGGAGCTGTTTTTT. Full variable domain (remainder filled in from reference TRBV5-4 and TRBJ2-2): ETGVTQSPTHLIKTRGQQVTLRCSSQSGHNTVSWYQQALGQGPQFIFQYYREEENGRGNFPPRFSGLQFPNYSSELNVNALELDDSALYLCASTGGVNTGELFFGEGSRLTVL.

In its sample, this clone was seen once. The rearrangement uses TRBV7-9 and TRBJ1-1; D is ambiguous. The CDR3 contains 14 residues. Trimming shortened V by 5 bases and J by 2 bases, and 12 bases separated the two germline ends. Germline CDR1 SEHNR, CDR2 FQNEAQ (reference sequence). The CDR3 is CASSRTSLNTEAFF. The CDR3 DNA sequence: TGTGCCAGCAGCCGGACGTCCCTAAACACTGAAGCTTTCTTT.

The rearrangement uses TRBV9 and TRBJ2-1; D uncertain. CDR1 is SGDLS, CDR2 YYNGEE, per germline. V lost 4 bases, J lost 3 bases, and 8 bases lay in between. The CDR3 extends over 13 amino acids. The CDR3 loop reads CASSPLGYNEQFF. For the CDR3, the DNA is TGTGCCAGCAGCCCCTTGGGCTACAATGAGCAGTTCTTC.

The CDR3 nucleotides are TGTGCCAGCAGCTTCGGGTCCCGGGGTGAATATGGCTACACCTTC. This gives the protein CASSFGSRGEYGYTF. The chain carries TRBV7-9 and TRBJ1-2; no clear D gene. The CDR3 sequence is 15 residues long. The germline V gene encodes CDR1 SEHNR and CDR2 FQNEAQ (reference sequence). Trimming left V 3 bases short and J 5 bases short, with 16 bases between.

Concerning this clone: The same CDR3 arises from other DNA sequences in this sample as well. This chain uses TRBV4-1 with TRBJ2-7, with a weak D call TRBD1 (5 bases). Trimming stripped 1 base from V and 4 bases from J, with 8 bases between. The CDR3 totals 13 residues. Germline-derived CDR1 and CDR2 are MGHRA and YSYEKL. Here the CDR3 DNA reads TGCGCCAGCAGCCAAGCAGCAGGGTACGAGCAGTACTTC. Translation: CASSQAAGYEQYF.

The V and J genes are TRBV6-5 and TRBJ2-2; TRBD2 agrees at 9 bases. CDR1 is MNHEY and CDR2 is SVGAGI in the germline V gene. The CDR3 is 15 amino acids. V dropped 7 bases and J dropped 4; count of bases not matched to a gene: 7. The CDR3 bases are TGTGCCAGCAAGGTAGCGGGGGAGGGCACCGGGGAGCTGTTTTTT. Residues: CASKVAGEGTGELFF.

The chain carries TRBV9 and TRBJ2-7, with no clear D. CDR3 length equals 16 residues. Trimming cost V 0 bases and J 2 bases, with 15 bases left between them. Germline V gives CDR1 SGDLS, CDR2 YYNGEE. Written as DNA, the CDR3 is TGTGCCAGCAGCGTAGTCCCCACCAACTCCGCCTACGAGCAGTACTTC. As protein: CASSVVPTNSAYEQYF.

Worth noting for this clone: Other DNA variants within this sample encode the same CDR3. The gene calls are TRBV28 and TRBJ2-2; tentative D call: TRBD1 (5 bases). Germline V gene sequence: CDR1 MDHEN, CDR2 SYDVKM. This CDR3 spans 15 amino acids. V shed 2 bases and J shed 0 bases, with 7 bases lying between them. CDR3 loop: CASSLGATNTGELFF. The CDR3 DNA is TGTGCCAGCAGTTTAGGGGCTACGAACACCGGGGAGCTGTTTTTT. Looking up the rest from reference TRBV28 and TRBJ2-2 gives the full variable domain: DVKVTQSSRYLVKRTGEKVFLECVQDMDHENMFWYRQDPGLGLRLIYFSYDVKMKEKGDIPEGYSVSREKKERFSLILESASTNQTSMYLCASSLGATNTGELFFGEGSRLTVL.

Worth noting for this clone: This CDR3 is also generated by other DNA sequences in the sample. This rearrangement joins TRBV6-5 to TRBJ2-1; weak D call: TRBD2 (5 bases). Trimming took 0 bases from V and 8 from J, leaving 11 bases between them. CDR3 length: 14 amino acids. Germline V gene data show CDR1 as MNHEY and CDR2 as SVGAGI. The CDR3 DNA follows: TGTGCCAGCAGTTACTCCACCCTAGCCGATGAGCAGTTCTTC. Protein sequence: CASSYSTLADEQFF.

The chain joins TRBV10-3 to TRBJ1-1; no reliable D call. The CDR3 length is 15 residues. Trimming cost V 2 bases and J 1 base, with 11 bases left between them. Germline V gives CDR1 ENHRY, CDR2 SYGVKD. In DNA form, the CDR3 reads TGTGCCATCAGTGAGGGGATGAGATCGAACACTGAAGCTTTCTTT. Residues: CAISEGMRSNTEAFF.

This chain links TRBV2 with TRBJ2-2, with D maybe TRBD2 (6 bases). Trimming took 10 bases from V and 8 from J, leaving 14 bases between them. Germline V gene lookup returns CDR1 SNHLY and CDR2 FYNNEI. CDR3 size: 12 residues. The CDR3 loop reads CATQLASGELFF. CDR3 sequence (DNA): TGTGCCACCCAACTAGCTTCGGGGGAGCTGTTTTTT.

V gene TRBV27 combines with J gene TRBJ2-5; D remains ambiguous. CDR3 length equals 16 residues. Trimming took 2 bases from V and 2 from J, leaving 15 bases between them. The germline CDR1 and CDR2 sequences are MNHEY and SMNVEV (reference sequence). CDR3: CASSLSSRSQQETQYF. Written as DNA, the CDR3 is TGTGCCAGCAGTTTAAGTTCCCGGTCACAGCAAGAGACCCAGTACTTC.